Reported below is one T cell receptor beta chain. Antigen: not known. Each and every patient relapsed after autologous stem cell transplantation, and patients got differing brentuximab vedotin exposure. Best responses were complete response, partial response or progressive disease. The data derive from a study of PD-1 blockade in classical Hodgkin lymphoma. Overall study: Once every 2 weeks, patients received intravenous nivolumab at 3 mg/kg.

Sequencing was performed with immunoSEQ multiplex PCR; in TCRdb, only in-frame clones are kept and a portion is missing. Among approximately 37,000 clones listed, around 78% were seen once. CDR3 length equals 15 residues. The germline gives CDR1 MNHEY, CDR2 SVGAGI. The V gene lost 4 bases and the J gene lost 3 bases, with 16 bases spanning the gap. Study results and limitations: Repertoire difference causes, possibly disease activity or prior therapy, remain undefined.

This chain joins TRBV6-5 and TRBJ2-7; D is possibly TRBD2 (5 bases). Source: peripheral blood mononuclear cells (PBMCs), taken at baseline. This TCR was sampled from a human donor with classical Hodgkin lymphoma. The CDR3 is CASSSREHDFYEQYF. CDR3 nucleotides: TGTGCCAGCAGTTCTAGGGAGCATGACTTCTACGAGCAGTACTTC.